This passage covers 25 T cell receptor beta chains from one sample sequenced in a study of T cells in women clearing cervical HPV infection. This table comes from immunoSEQ multiplex PCR, and its TCRdb copy is limited to in-frame clones, with some not included. This sample's table has 35,000 to 45,000 clones. The specimen was blood buffy coat. The receptors stem from a woman between 18 and 69 years old with a cervical HPV16 infection that either progressed to CIN3+ or cleared (not recorded which).

A note on this clone: The read gets to within 3 residues of the CDR3 end, and the germline J gene fills in the rest. This chain joins TRBV18 and TRBJ1-1; D is undetermined. Between the trimmed V and J ends, which lost 6 bases and 0 bases, there was a span of 5 bases. This CDR3 comprises 12 residues. The V gene's germline CDR1 is KGHSH and CDR2 LQKENI. The CDR3 reads CASSRLNTEAFF. Partial CDR3 DNA: TGTGCCAGCTCGAGGTTGAACACTGAA. The full variable domain, rest sourced from reference TRBV18 and TRBJ1-1, is NAGVMQNPRHLVRRRGQEARLRCSPMKGHSHVYWYRQLPEEGLKFMVYLQKENIIDESGMPKERFSAEFPKEGPSILRIQQVVRGDSAAYFCASSRLNTEAFFGQGTRLTVV.

Worth noting for this clone: The CDR3 is cut off 3 residues early in the read; its end comes from the germline J gene. V usage is TRBV11-2 and J usage is TRBJ1-2, with 9 positions matching TRBD1. The CDR3 sequence is 15 residues long. Germline V gives CDR1 SGHAT, CDR2 FQNNGV. The V segment lost 8 bases and the J segment 3 bases; nucleotides outside the gene matches: 10. CDR3 sequence: CASSRGTGWDYGYTF. The sequenced part of the CDR3 DNA is TGTGCCAGCTCCCGCGGGACAGGGTGGGACTATGGC.

A note on this clone: The read ends 3 residues early relative to the CDR3; the germline J gene fills the gap. V is TRBV13 and J is TRBJ1-1; TRBD1 is a possible D gene (5 bases). V was pared by 1 base and J by 5 bases, with 8 bases between. This CDR3 has 13 amino acids. Germline assignment: CDR1 PRHDT and CDR2 FYEKMQ (reference sequence). The covered CDR3 bases are TGTGCCAGCAGCTTAGCAGGGAAGACTGAA. Protein: CASSLAGKTE. The whole CDR3 region reads CASSLAGKTEAFF.

About this clone: Sequencing ends 3 residues short of the CDR3 end; the germline J gene provides the rest. The chain carries TRBV19 and TRBJ1-2; D is perhaps TRBD1 (5 bases). The CDR3 totals 11 residues. Looked up from germline, CDR1 is LNHDA and CDR2 is SQIVND (reference sequence). The CDR3 loop reads CASRDFMDYTF. The sequenced CDR3 bases are TGTGCCAGTCGGGACTTTATGGAC.

About this clone: The read stops 3 residues short of the end of the CDR3; the missing end is completed from the germline J gene. The identical CDR3 is also encoded by other nucleotide sequences in the sample. This chain links TRBV5-1 with TRBJ1-3; D is ambiguous. With 0 bases removed from V and 4 bases from J, the gap between germline ends came to 8 bases. The CDR3 loop spans 14 amino acids. Germline V CDR1 and CDR2: SGHRS, YFSETQ. CDR3 bases read: TGCGCCAGCAGCTTGGGAGGGTCAGGAAACACC. Its translation is CASSLGGSGNT. The full-length CDR3 reads as CASSLGGSGNTIYF.

In regard to this clone: Sequencing ends 3 residues short of the CDR3 end; the germline J gene provides the rest. This sequence joins TRBV5-5 and TRBJ2-7, with 9 positions matching TRBD1. The CDR3 has 15 residues. Losses at the gene ends were 1 base for V and 0 bases for J; bases not matched to a gene: 2. Looked up from germline, CDR1 is SGHKS and CDR2 is YYEKEE (reference sequence). CDR3 residues: CASSLWDRVSYEQYF. CDR3 bases read: TGTGCCAGCAGCTTGTGGGACAGGGTCTCCTACGAG.

A note on this clone: The read gets to within 3 residues of the CDR3 end, and the germline J gene fills in the rest. V is TRBV6-1 and J is TRBJ2-6; possibly TRBD1 for D (5 bases). V was clipped by 2 bases and J by 2 bases, with 7 bases between them. This CDR3 region has 15 residues. Germline values: CDR1 MNHNS, CDR2 SASEGT. CDR3 sequence reads: CASSEKGAGANVLTF. The sequenced CDR3 bases are TGTGCCAGCAGTGAAAAAGGGGCTGGGGCCAACGTC.

Notes on this clone: The read stops 3 residues short of the end of the CDR3; the missing end is completed from the germline J gene. The chain has TRBV19 and TRBJ2-7, with TRBD1 matching over 9 bases. With V trimmed by 2 bases and J by 3 bases, 5 bases remained unmatched. CDR3 length: 15 amino acids. The V gene's germline CDR1 is LNHDA and CDR2 SQIVND (reference sequence). The CDR3 here is CASSISGTGLYEQYF. The CDR3 bases that were read are TGTGCCAGTAGTATAAGTGGGACAGGGCTCTACGAG.

A note on this clone: The missing CDR3 end, 3 residues past where the read stops, is filled in from the germline J gene. The chain employs TRBV20-1 and TRBJ2-2; a weak D match, TRBD2 (5 bases). The CDR3 consists of 15 residues. Trimming pared 0 bases from V and 5 bases from J, leaving 13 bases between. Germline V gives CDR1 DFQATT, CDR2 SNEGSKA (reference sequence). The CDR3 region is CSARDGSSGTGELFF. Partial CDR3 DNA: TGCAGTGCTAGAGATGGGTCCTCGGGGACCGGGGAG.

With regard to this clone: The CDR3 end lies 3 residues beyond the end of the read and is filled in from the germline J gene. The chain joins TRBV7-9 to TRBJ2-7; D is possibly TRBD1 (6 bases). CDR1 SEHNR and CDR2 FQNEAQ come from the germline V gene (reference sequence). Trimming left V 5 bases short and J 6 bases short, with 20 bases between. This CDR3 is 15 amino acids long. CDR3: CASSVLQGKRLEQYF. Partial CDR3 DNA: TGTGCCAGCAGCGTTCTACAGGGAAAAAGGCTCGAG.

Of note for this clone: The CDR3 end is not reached by the read, which stops 3 residues before it; the germline J gene fills it in. The rearrangement joins TRBV6-2 or TRBV6-3 to TRBJ1-2, with D hard to call. The CDR3 contains 13 residues. V was clipped by 4 bases and J by 4 bases, with 10 bases between them. Looked up from germline, CDR1 is MNHEY and CDR2 is SVGEGT. CDR3 DNA, as far as it was read: TGTGCCAGCAGTTTGGGAGGACTCTATGGC. Protein product: CASSLGGLYG. The entire CDR3 protein reads CASSLGGLYGYTF.

Comment on this clone: With the read ending 3 residues before the CDR3 end, the germline J gene is used to fill in that end. V gene TRBV12-3 or TRBV12-4 combines with J gene TRBJ2-1, with 8 bases matching TRBD2. CDR3 length: 15 residues. Trimming cost V 5 bases and J 8 bases; bases outside gene matches: 11. The sequenced CDR3 bases are TGTGCCAGCAGTGTCGGACTAGCCGGAGGCGATGAG. Its protein is CASSVGLAGGDE. The full CDR3 sequence reads CASSVGLAGGDEQFF.

A word on this clone: The read stops 3 residues short of the end of the CDR3; the missing end is completed from the germline J gene. The chain recombines TRBV28 with TRBJ2-3, with TRBD1 identical over 7 bases. The junction had 7 bases not matched to a gene; V was cut back by 5 bases and J by 8 bases. The CDR3 loop spans 13 amino acids. Germline V lookup: CDR1 MDHEN, CDR2 SYDVKM. The CDR3 here is CASSQDREVTQYF. The CDR3 DNA, read in part, is TGTGCCAGCAGTCAAGACAGGGAAGTTACG.

For this clone: Sequencing ends 3 residues short of the CDR3 end; the germline J gene provides the rest. V usage is TRBV11-2 and J usage is TRBJ2-1, with 8 bases identical to TRBD2. Looked up from germline, CDR1 is SGHAT and CDR2 is FQNNGV. With 2 bases clipped from V and 5 bases from J, the junction kept 2 bases outside the gene matches. The CDR3 consists of 14 residues. CDR3 amino acids: CASSLLGGDNEQFF. The CDR3 bases that were read are TGTGCCAGCAGCTTACTCGGGGGGGACAATGAG.

CDR3 protein: CSARAPSGKDTGELFF. Partial CDR3 DNA: TGCAGTGCTAGAGCCCCTAGCGGGAAGGACACCGGGGAG. The rearrangement joins TRBV20-1 to TRBJ2-2, with TRBD2 identical over 9 bases. The read terminates 3 residues ahead of where the CDR3 ends, so the germline J gene completes it. After removal of 1 base from V and 3 bases from J, the junction contained 6 bases not matched to a gene. This CDR3 spans 16 amino acids. The germline V gene encodes CDR1 DFQATT and CDR2 SNEGSKA (reference sequence).

Turning to this clone: The CDR3 end is not reached by the read, which stops 3 residues before it; the germline J gene fills it in. The J gene is TRBJ1-2, the V gene TRBV19, with 8 bases matching TRBD1. Germline V CDR1 and CDR2: LNHDA, SQIVND (reference sequence). The CDR3 consists of 16 residues. The V gene end was trimmed by 0 bases and the J gene end by 7 bases; junction bases not matched to a gene: 10. CDR3 loop: CASSIEGQGELGGYTF. CDR3 bases read: TGTGCCAGTAGTATAGAAGGACAGGGCGAACTGGGTGGC.

Concerning this clone itself: Read data end 3 residues before the CDR3 end; the end is taken from the germline J gene. The V and J genes are TRBV20-1 and TRBJ2-2; 13 bases fit TRBD2. The germline V gene has CDR1 DFQATT and CDR2 SNEGSKA (reference sequence). V was pared by 3 bases and J by 6 bases, with 4 bases of the junction left unmatched. The CDR3 runs 15 residues. The sequenced CDR3 bases are TGCAGTGCTAGCCGACTAGCGGGAGGTTCCGGGGAG. It is translated as CSASRLAGGSGE. The CDR3 in full is CSASRLAGGSGELFF.

This CDR3 reads CASSRTGNTDTQYF. Incomplete CDR3 DNA: TGTGCCAGTAGCCGGACAGGGAACACAGATACG. The chain has TRBV19 and TRBJ2-3; TRBD1 aligns across 8 bases. The CDR3 goes on 3 residues after the read ends, and that part is filled in from the germline J gene. CDR1 LNHDA and CDR2 SQIVND come from the germline V gene (reference sequence). V lost 6 bases to trimming and J lost 2 bases; unmatched junction nucleotides: 4. The CDR3 is made up of 14 amino acids.

A remark on this clone: Sequencing ends 3 residues short of the CDR3 end; the germline J gene provides the rest. The chain carries TRBV20-1 and TRBJ1-6, with 7 nucleotides matching TRBD1. There are 15 residues in the CDR3. The germline V gene encodes CDR1 DFQATT and CDR2 SNEGSKA (reference sequence). Trimming at V came to 6 bases and at J to 7 bases, leaving 12 bases not matched to a gene. CDR3 DNA (partial): TGCAGTGCCCGTACCGTGGGACAGAGAAATTCACCC. Encoded protein: CSARTVGQRNSP. The whole CDR3 protein reads CSARTVGQRNSPLHF.

Partial CDR3 DNA: TGTGCCAGTAGTTATCGGACAGCCCAGAGGGGCTCTGGAAACACC. Translation: CASSYRTAQRGSGNT. The entire CDR3 protein is CASSYRTAQRGSGNTIYF. This sequence joins TRBV19 and TRBJ1-3; perhaps TRBD1 as D (6 bases). Coverage ceases 3 residues before the CDR3 finishes, and the germline J gene fills in the end. This CDR3 comprises 18 residues. Germline loops: CDR1 LNHDA, CDR2 SQIVND (reference sequence). Deletions cut 5 bases from V and 0 bases from J, with 20 bases between.

Note on this clone: The sequenced fragment ends 3 residues before the CDR3 boundary, so the rest is inferred from the germline J gene. The V and J genes are TRBV7-2 and TRBJ1-5; 7 bases fit TRBD1. The V and J ends lost 1 base and 9 bases, in that order; junction bases with no gene match: 3. Germline V gene sequence: CDR1 SGHTA, CDR2 FQGNSA. CDR3 size: 13 residues. CDR3 sequence reads: CASSLDRGRPQHF. Incomplete CDR3 DNA: TGTGCCAGCAGCTTAGACAGGGGAAGGCCC.

Of note for this clone: The CDR3 is cut off 3 residues early in the read; its end comes from the germline J gene. This rearrangement joins TRBV27 to TRBJ2-3; 7 bases are a match to TRBD2. The CDR3 runs 16 residues. V shed 2 bases and J 6 bases; nucleotides not matched to a gene: 11. Germline V lookup: CDR1 MNHEY, CDR2 SMNVEV (reference sequence). The CDR3 bases that were read are TGTGCCAGCAGTTTAGGAGTGGGACTAAGAAGTGATACG. This gives the protein CASSLGVGLRSDT. The complete CDR3 protein is CASSLGVGLRSDTQYF.

As regards this clone: Read coverage stops 3 residues before the CDR3 terminus; the germline J gene supplies the remainder. V is TRBV6-2 or TRBV6-3 and J is TRBJ2-7; 7 nucleotides line up with TRBD2. The V gene end was trimmed by 4 bases and the J gene end by 2 bases; junction bases not matched to a gene: 2. Germline V gives CDR1 MNHEY, CDR2 SVGEGT. The CDR3 is 13 residues long. The CDR3 is CASSSGLTYEQYF. Incomplete CDR3 DNA: TGTGCCAGCAGTTCGGGACTAACCTACGAG.

Partial CDR3 DNA: TGTGCCTGGGCGAGGGGGGATACG. It is translated as CAWARGDT. The full-length CDR3 reads as CAWARGDTQYF. The chain uses TRBV30 and TRBJ2-3, with D perhaps matching TRBD1 (6 bases). The CDR3 end lies 3 residues beyond the end of the read and is filled in from the germline J gene. The CDR3 runs 11 residues. The germline V gene encodes CDR1 GTSNPN and CDR2 SVGIG (reference sequence). V lost 5 bases and J 6 bases, leaving 9 bases between the germline ends.

Turning to this clone: The read terminates 3 residues before the CDR3 end, so the remaining end is supplied by the germline J gene. The chain is built from TRBV10-2 and TRBJ2-1; 11 bases match TRBD2. This CDR3 has 16 amino acids. Germline values: CDR1 WSHSY, CDR2 SAAADI. V shed 5 bases and J 4 bases; nucleotides not matched to a gene: 7. This CDR3 is CASSYTLAGEYNEQFF. The part of the CDR3 DNA that was read is TGCGCCAGCAGTTACACACTAGCGGGGGAATACAATGAG.